This T cell receptor (beta chain) is from a study of T cell responses to AZD1222 COVID-19 vaccine. Study-wide points: Only after the peak T cell response were repertoires sampled. Donors were mostly white British, more females; clonal diversity possibly underestimated. An increase in Spike-specific TCR breadth and depth was observed after two AZD1222 doses.

Recipients boosted at about 4 weeks or about 12 weeks are pooled. This table comes from immunoSEQ multiplex PCR, and its TCRdb copy is limited to in-frame clones, with some not included. The data contain approximately 120,000 clones, more than 75% of them singletons. Details on this clone: The target antigen is unknown.

The CDR3 is 15 amino acids. Germline V gene lookup returns CDR1 LNHDA and CDR2 SQIVND (reference sequence). Trimming took 7 bases from V and 1 from J, leaving 11 bases between them. This clonotype was obtained from an adult who received the AZD1222 COVID-19 vaccine. Here the sequenced sample was peripheral blood, taken 28 days after the second AZD1222 dose. The chain links TRBV19 to TRBJ2-6; D might be TRBD1 (6 bases). The CDR3 region has the DNA TGTGCCAGTAAGCAACAGGGTTCTGGGGCCAACGTCCTGACTTTC. Protein sequence: CASKQQGSGANVLTF. The full variable domain, with the rest looked up from reference TRBV19 and TRBJ2-6, is DGGITQSPKYLFRKEGQNVTLSCEQNLNHDAMYWYRQDPGQGLRLIYYSQIVNDFQKGDIAEGYSVSREKKESFPLTVTSAQKNPTAFYLCASKQQGSGANVLTFGAGSRLTVL.